These T cell receptor beta chains were read from a single sample in a study of beta chain features in type 1 diabetes. Clones were read by immunoSEQ multiplex PCR, and TCRdb kept only the in-frame ones, dropping some. The sample lists 38,000 or so clones, about 65% occurring once. The sample consisted of Tregs from blood. The receptors stem from a woman in her thirties in good health. Each CDR3 is given with its conserved first and last residue. The D gene is left open where the match is weak. Part of the rows lack a size; the others show once, few, many or a class for expanded clones.

abundance: .
d_gene: .
j_gene: TRBJ2-7
v_gene: TRBV6-6
CDR3nt: TGTGCCAGCAGTCCCAGCGGCTACGAGCAGTACTTC
CDR3aa: CASSPSGYEQYF

abundance: .
d_gene: TRBD1
j_gene: TRBJ2-5
v_gene: TRBV30
CDR3nt: TGTGCCTGGAGTACTTTTCACCCTGGACAGGGTACATACCCGAGCCCAGAGACCCAGTACTTC
CDR3aa: CAWSTFHPGQGTYPSPETQYF

abundance: few
d_gene: .
j_gene: TRBJ2-1
v_gene: TRBV7-2
CDR3nt: TGTGCCAGCAGAGCGATCAATGAGCAGTTCTTC
CDR3aa: CASRAINEQFF

abundance: .
d_gene: .
j_gene: TRBJ2-3
v_gene: TRBV9
CDR3nt: TGTGCCAGCAGCGTTCTCGAGGGAGTCACAGATACGCAGTATTTT
CDR3aa: CASSVLEGVTDTQYF

abundance: .
d_gene: .
j_gene: TRBJ1-5
v_gene: TRBV2
CDR3nt: TGTGCCAGCAGGCTACAGGGTCCCAATCAGCCCCAGCATTTT
CDR3aa: CASRLQGPNQPQHF

abundance: .
d_gene: .
j_gene: TRBJ1-2
v_gene: TRBV29-1
CDR3nt: TGCAGCGCCGAAGGGGGAACCTCTCCTATCGGCTACACCTTC
CDR3aa: CSAEGGTSPIGYTF

abundance: .
d_gene: TRBD2
j_gene: TRBJ2-3
v_gene: TRBV5-4
CDR3nt: TGTGCCAGCAGCTTGAATAGCGGGAGTGCTTGGGATACGCAGTATTTT
CDR3aa: CASSLNSGSAWDTQYF

abundance: .
d_gene: TRBD1
j_gene: TRBJ1-5
v_gene: TRBV11-2
CDR3nt: TGTGCCAGCAGCTTGGACAGGGTTGGGTCCCAGCCCCAGCATTTT
CDR3aa: CASSLDRVGSQPQHF

abundance: .
d_gene: .
j_gene: TRBJ2-7
v_gene: TRBV7-2
CDR3nt: TGTGCCAGCAGCCCCCAGACAGAGTCCTACGAGCAGTACTTC
CDR3aa: CASSPQTESYEQYF

abundance: .
d_gene: TRBD2
j_gene: TRBJ2-1
v_gene: TRBV28
CDR3nt: TGTGCCAGCAGTTCCCCGGGGACTAGCGGGAATTACAATGAGCAGTTCTTC
CDR3aa: CASSSPGTSGNYNEQFF

abundance: medium-sized
d_gene: .
j_gene: TRBJ2-1
v_gene: TRBV4-2
CDR3nt: TGTGCCAGCAGCCGTGGGAGTGGGGTTAATGAGCAGTTCTTC
CDR3aa: CASSRGSGVNEQFF

abundance: .
d_gene: TRBD2
j_gene: TRBJ2-3
v_gene: TRBV7-9
CDR3nt: TGTGCCAGCAGCCTAGAATGGGGACTAGCGGGGGACACAGATACGCAGTATTTT
CDR3aa: CASSLEWGLAGDTDTQYF

abundance: few
d_gene: .
j_gene: TRBJ1-1
v_gene: TRBV29-1
CDR3nt: TGCAGCGTTTATCGGTTTGCCACTGAAGCTTTCTTT
CDR3aa: CSVYRFATEAFF

abundance: .
d_gene: TRBD2
j_gene: TRBJ2-3
v_gene: TRBV29-1
CDR3nt: TGCAGCGTTGCGGGACTAGCGGGAGGAGATACGCAGTATTTT
CDR3aa: CSVAGLAGGDTQYF

abundance: .
d_gene: .
j_gene: TRBJ2-3
v_gene: TRBV4-3
CDR3nt: TGCGCCAGCAGCCAAGAAGCGGGTTCCACTAGCACAGATACGCAGTATTTT
CDR3aa: CASSQEAGSTSTDTQYF

abundance: .
d_gene: TRBD2
j_gene: TRBJ2-3
v_gene: TRBV7-2
CDR3nt: TGTGCCAGCAGCTCCGGACTAGCGGGCGCGCAGTATTTT
CDR3aa: CASSSGLAGAQYF

abundance: .
d_gene: TRBD1
j_gene: TRBJ2-2
v_gene: TRBV5-1
CDR3nt: TGCGCCAGCAGCTTGGGCGGGACAGGGGGCACCGGGGAGCTGTTTTTT
CDR3aa: CASSLGGTGGTGELFF

abundance: .
d_gene: .
j_gene: TRBJ2-5
v_gene: TRBV18
CDR3nt: TGTGCCAGCTCACCAGTCTTAGAGACCCAGTACTTC
CDR3aa: CASSPVLETQYF

abundance: .
d_gene: .
j_gene: TRBJ2-6
v_gene: TRBV11-2
CDR3nt: TGTGCCAGCAGCTTCGCAGGGACTGGGGCCAACGTCCTGACTTTC
CDR3aa: CASSFAGTGANVLTF

abundance: .
d_gene: .
j_gene: TRBJ1-1
v_gene: TRBV10-3
CDR3nt: TGTGCCACCAAAGGGACAACGAACACTGAAGCTTTCTTT
CDR3aa: CATKGTTNTEAFF

abundance: .
d_gene: .
j_gene: TRBJ2-7
v_gene: TRBV21-1
CDR3nt: TGTGCCAGCAGCAAAGAGGAGACAGGGCTTTCCTACGAGCAGTACTTC
CDR3aa: CASSKEETGLSYEQYF

abundance: .
d_gene: TRBD1
j_gene: TRBJ1-5
v_gene: TRBV6-6
CDR3nt: TGTGCCAGCAGTTTCGGGACAGAAAATCAGCCCCAGCATTTT
CDR3aa: CASSFGTENQPQHF

abundance: .
d_gene: .
j_gene: TRBJ2-7
v_gene: TRBV29-1
CDR3nt: TGCAGCGTTGCGGGCACAGGGCTCTACGAGCAGTACTTC
CDR3aa: CSVAGTGLYEQYF

abundance: .
d_gene: TRBD2
j_gene: TRBJ2-5
v_gene: TRBV7-3
CDR3nt: TGTGCCAGCAGCTTAAGTCTAGCGGGAGCACAAGAGACCCAGTACTTC
CDR3aa: CASSLSLAGAQETQYF

abundance: .
d_gene: TRBD2
j_gene: TRBJ2-7
v_gene: TRBV7-9
CDR3nt: TGTGCCAGCAGCTTAGGGGGACTAGCACTTTACGAGCAGTACTTC
CDR3aa: CASSLGGLALYEQYF

abundance: once
d_gene: TRBD1
j_gene: TRBJ1-1
v_gene: TRBV5-1
CDR3nt: TGCGCCAGCAGCCCAGACAGGGGAAGGAACACTGAAGCTTTCTTT
CDR3aa: CASSPDRGRNTEAFF

abundance: .
d_gene: .
j_gene: TRBJ1-1
v_gene: TRBV2
CDR3nt: TGTGCCAGCAGTGTCCTAAAGGCCGGGACTGAAGCTTTCTTT
CDR3aa: CASSVLKAGTEAFF

abundance: .
d_gene: TRBD2
j_gene: TRBJ2-3
v_gene: TRBV7-9
CDR3nt: TGTGCCAGCAGCTTCTTTGGAGCGGGAGGCCCTTTAGGTACGCAGTATTTT
CDR3aa: CASSFFGAGGPLGTQYF

abundance: .
d_gene: .
j_gene: TRBJ2-5
v_gene: TRBV7-9
CDR3nt: TGTGCCAGCAGCCCCTTAGGGAACCTGAACAGGGAGACCCAGTACTTC
CDR3aa: CASSPLGNLNRETQYF

abundance: medium-sized
d_gene: TRBD1
j_gene: TRBJ1-1
v_gene: TRBV7-3
CDR3nt: TGTGCCAGCGGTACCGCCCAGGGGGCTGAAGCTTTCTTT
CDR3aa: CASGTAQGAEAFF

abundance: few
d_gene: TRBD2
j_gene: TRBJ2-5
v_gene: TRBV9
CDR3nt: TGTGCCAGCAGCGTTACCCTGAGTCGGGAGGGCTCGGAGACCCAGTACTTC
CDR3aa: CASSVTLSREGSETQYF

abundance: .
d_gene: TRBD2
j_gene: TRBJ2-1
v_gene: TRBV29-1
CDR3nt: TGCAGCGTTGAAGGTGTGGGACTAGCCTTAAATGAGCAGCTCTTC
CDR3aa: CSVEGVGLALNEQLF

abundance: .
d_gene: TRBD1
j_gene: TRBJ2-3
v_gene: TRBV23-1
CDR3nt: TGCGCCAGCACGAACCGGGACAGGGTGGGGGCGGGCACAGATACGCAGTATTTT
CDR3aa: CASTNRDRVGAGTDTQYF

abundance: .
d_gene: TRBD2
j_gene: TRBJ2-1
v_gene: TRBV23-1
CDR3nt: TGCGCCAGCACCACAGCAGGGACTACAGCCTACAATGAGCAGTTCTTC
CDR3aa: CASTTAGTTAYNEQFF

abundance: .
d_gene: TRBD2
j_gene: TRBJ2-7
v_gene: TRBV13
CDR3nt: TGTGCCAGCAGCCAACGGACTAGCGGGAGGTTACGCGAGCAGTACTTC
CDR3aa: CASSQRTSGRLREQYF

abundance: .
d_gene: TRBD2
j_gene: TRBJ2-1
v_gene: TRBV4-3
CDR3nt: TGCGCCAGCAGCCCTGGGAGGAGCGGGGGATACAATGAGCAGTTCTTC
CDR3aa: CASSPGRSGGYNEQFF

abundance: few
d_gene: TRBD1
j_gene: TRBJ2-5
v_gene: TRBV7-9
CDR3nt: TGTGCCAGCAGCTTATGGGGGGACAGGGAGGAGGAGACCCAGTACTTC
CDR3aa: CASSLWGDREEETQYF

abundance: .
d_gene: .
j_gene: TRBJ2-3
v_gene: TRBV7-2
CDR3nt: TGTGCCAGCAGCTTAAGCTGGAGCACAGATACGCAGTATTTT
CDR3aa: CASSLSWSTDTQYF

abundance: few
d_gene: TRBD2
j_gene: TRBJ2-7
v_gene: TRBV5-1
CDR3nt: TGCGCCAGCAACCTAGCGGGGACTTCCTACGAGCAGTACTTC
CDR3aa: CASNLAGTSYEQYF

abundance: .
d_gene: TRBD1
j_gene: TRBJ2-7
v_gene: TRBV5-7
CDR3nt: TGTGCCAGCGCCATGGGACAGTCCTACGAGCAGTACTTC
CDR3aa: CASAMGQSYEQYF

abundance: .
d_gene: .
j_gene: TRBJ2-7
v_gene: TRBV7-2
CDR3nt: TGTGCCAGCAGCCCCCGCGTATCCAGCGTTGCCTACGAGCAGTACTTC
CDR3aa: CASSPRVSSVAYEQYF

abundance: .
d_gene: TRBD1
j_gene: TRBJ1-5
v_gene: TRBV19
CDR3nt: TGTGCCAGTAGTATCTCGGGACAGGGCTTGAACCAGCCCCAGCATTTT
CDR3aa: CASSISGQGLNQPQHF